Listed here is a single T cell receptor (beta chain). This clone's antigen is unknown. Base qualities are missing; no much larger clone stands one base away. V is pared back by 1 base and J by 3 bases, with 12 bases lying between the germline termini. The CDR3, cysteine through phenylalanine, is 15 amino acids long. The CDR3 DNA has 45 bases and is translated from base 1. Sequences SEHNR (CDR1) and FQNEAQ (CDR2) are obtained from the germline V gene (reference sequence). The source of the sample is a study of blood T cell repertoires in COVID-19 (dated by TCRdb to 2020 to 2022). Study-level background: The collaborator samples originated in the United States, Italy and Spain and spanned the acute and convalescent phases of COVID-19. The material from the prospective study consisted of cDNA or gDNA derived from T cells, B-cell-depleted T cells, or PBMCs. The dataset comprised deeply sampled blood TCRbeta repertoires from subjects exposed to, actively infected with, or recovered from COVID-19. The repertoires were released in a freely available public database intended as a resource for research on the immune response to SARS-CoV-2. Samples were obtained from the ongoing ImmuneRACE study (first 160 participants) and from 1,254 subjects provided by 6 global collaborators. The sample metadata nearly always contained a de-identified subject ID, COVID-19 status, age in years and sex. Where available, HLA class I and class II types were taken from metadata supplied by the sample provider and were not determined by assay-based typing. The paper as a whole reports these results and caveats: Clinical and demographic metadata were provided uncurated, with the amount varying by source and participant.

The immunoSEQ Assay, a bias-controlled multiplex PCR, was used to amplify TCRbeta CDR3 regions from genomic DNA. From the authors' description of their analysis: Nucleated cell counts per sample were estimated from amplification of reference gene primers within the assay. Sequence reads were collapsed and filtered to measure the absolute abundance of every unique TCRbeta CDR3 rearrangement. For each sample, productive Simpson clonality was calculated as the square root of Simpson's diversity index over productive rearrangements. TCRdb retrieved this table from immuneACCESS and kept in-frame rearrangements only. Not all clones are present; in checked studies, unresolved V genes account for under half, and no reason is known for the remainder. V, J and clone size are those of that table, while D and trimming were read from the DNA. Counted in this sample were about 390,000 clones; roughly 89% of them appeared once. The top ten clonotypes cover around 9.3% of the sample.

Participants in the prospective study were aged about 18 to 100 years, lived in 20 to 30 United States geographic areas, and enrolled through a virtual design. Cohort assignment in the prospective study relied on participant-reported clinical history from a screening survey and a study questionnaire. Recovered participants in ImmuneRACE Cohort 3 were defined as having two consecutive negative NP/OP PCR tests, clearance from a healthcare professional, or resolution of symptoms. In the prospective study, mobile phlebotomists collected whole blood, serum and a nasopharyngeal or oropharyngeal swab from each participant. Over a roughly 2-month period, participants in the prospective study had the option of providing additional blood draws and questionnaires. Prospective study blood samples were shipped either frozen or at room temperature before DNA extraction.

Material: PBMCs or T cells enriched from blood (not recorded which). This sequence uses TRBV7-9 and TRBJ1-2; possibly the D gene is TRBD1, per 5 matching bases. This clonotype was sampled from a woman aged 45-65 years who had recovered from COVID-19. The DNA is TGTGCCAGCAGCTTAGGGATGGGGCTAGACTATGGCTACACCTTC. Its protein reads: CASSLGMGLDYGYTF.